This TCR beta chain was sequenced during a study of OX40 agonist ivuxolimab in advanced cancers. Clones were read by immunoSEQ multiplex PCR, and TCRdb kept only the in-frame ones, dropping some. The table records more than 25,000 clones, around 88% of them present only once. Autoimmune disease history or systemic immunosuppression disqualified patients. The CDR3 covers 15 residues. V trimming: 4 bases; J trimming: 5 bases; junction bases outside the gene matches: 8. Germline assignment: CDR1 LNHDA and CDR2 SQIVND (reference sequence). This TCR was sampled from an adult with an advanced solid tumor such as melanoma, head and neck, liver or kidney cancer. Material: CD4+ or CD8+ T cells sorted from blood, obtained in a trial of the OX40 agonist ivuxolimab. This chain links TRBV19 with TRBJ2-1; the match to TRBD2 covers 7 bases. The CDR3 reads CASSNLAARNNEQFF. In DNA form, the CDR3 reads TGTGCCAGTAGTAATCTAGCGGCCCGAAACAATGAGCAGTTCTTC.